A selection of T cell receptor beta chains follows, all from one sample in a study of molecular identifiers for immune sequencing clone quantification. TCRdb ran MiXCR on the PCR reads and lists one entry per CDR3 protein. Among over 600,000 distinct CDR3 sequences listed, nearly 20% were seen once. Sequenced: naive CD8+ T cells from blood, with Jurkat cell RNA spiked in. The receptors originated from a human donor in good health. Some libraries in this study had Jurkat cell RNA spiked in. The conserved cysteine and the conserved F or W are not part of the CDR3 here. The D gene is left open where the match is weak.

V: TRBV6-1
D: -
length: 13
CDR3: ASSDDPITDNEQF

V: TRBV5-6
D: -
length: 13
CDR3: ASSPRDTNTDTQY

V: TRBV29-1
D: TRBD1
length: 12
CDR3: SVGGTGEENEQF

V: TRBV9
D: TRBD2
length: 15
CDR3: ASSVGRTSGYTGELF

V: TRBV4-1
D: -
length: 15
CDR3: ASASGDSPAYSTEAF

V: TRBV27
D: TRBD2
length: 12
CDR3: ASSSLGGEETQY

V: TRBV12-3/TRBV12-4
D: -
length: 13
CDR3: ASSDEQGPAYEQY

V: TRBV4-3
D: -
length: 15
CDR3: ASSQDTMLSSYNEQF

V: TRBV28
D: -
length: 10
CDR3: ASSLFGDGQF

V: TRBV15
D: -
length: 13
CDR3: ATSSRDWINEKLF

V: TRBV19
D: -
length: 12
CDR3: ASSIGAGIETQY

V: TRBV13
D: TRBD2
length: 15
CDR3: ASSAGTSGMPGDTQY

V: TRBV16
D: TRBD1
length: 16
CDR3: ASSQSASKTGDNYEQY

V: TRBV19
D: TRBD2
length: 12
CDR3: ASSISSGPDTQY

V: TRBV12-3/TRBV12-4
D: TRBD1
length: 11
CDR3: ASSHGQGIGYT

V: TRBV4-3
D: -
length: 13
CDR3: ASSQDRSAGNTIY